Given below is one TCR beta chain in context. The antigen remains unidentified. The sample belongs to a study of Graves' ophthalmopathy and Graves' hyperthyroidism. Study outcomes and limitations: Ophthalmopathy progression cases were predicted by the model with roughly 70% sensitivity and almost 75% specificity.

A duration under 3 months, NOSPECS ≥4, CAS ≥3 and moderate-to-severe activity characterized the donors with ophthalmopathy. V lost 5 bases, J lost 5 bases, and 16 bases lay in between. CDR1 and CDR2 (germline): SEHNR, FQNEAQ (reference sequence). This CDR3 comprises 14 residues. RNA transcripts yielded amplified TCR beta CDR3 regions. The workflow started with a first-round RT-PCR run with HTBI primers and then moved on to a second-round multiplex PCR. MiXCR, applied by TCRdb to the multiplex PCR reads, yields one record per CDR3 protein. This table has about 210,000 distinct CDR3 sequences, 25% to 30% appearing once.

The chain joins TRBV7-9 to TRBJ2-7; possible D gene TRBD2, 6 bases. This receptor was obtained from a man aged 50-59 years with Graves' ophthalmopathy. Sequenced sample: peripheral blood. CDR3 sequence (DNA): TGTGCCAGCAGCCCCAGGGACTCCTCTCACGAGCAGTACTTC. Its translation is CASSPRDSSHEQYF.